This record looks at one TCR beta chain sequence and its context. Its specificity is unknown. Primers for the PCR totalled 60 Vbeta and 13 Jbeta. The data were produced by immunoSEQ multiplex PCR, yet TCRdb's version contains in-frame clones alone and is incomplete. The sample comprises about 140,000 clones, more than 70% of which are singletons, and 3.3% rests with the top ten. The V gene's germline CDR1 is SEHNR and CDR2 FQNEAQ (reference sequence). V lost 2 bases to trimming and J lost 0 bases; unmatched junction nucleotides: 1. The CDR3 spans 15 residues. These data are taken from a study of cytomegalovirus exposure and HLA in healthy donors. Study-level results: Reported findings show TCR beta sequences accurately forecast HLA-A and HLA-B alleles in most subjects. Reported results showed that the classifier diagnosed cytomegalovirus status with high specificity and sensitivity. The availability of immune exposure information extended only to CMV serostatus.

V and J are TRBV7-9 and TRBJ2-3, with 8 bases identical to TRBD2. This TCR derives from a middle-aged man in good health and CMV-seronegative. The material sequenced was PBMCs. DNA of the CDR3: TGTGCCAGCAGCTTACCTAGCGGGAGCACAGATACGCAGTATTTT. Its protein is CASSLPSGSTDTQYF.